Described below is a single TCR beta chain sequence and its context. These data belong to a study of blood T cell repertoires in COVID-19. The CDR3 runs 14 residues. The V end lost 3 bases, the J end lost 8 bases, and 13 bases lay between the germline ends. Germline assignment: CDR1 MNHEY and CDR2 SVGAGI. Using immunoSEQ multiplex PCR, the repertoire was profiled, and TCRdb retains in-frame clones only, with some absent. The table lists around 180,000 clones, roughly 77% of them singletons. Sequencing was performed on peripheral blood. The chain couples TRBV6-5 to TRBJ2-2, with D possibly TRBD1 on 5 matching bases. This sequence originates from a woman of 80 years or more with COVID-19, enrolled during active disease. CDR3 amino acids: CASSYSAREGELFF. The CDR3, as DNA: TGTGCCAGCAGTTATTCCGCCAGGGAAGGGGAGCTGTTTTTT.